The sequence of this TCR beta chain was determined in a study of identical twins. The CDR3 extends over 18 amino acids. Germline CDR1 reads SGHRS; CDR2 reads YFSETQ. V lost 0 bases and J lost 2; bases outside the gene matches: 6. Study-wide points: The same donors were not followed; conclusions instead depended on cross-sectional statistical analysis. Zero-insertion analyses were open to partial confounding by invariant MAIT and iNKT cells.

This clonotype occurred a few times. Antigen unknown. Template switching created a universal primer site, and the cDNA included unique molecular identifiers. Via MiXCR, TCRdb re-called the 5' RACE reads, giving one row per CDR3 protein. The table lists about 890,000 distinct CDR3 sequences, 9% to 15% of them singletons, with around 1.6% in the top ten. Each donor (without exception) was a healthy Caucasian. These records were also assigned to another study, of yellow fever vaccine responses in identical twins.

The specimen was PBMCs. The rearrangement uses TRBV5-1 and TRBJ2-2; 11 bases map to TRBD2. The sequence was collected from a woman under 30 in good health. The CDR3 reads CASSLGLLAGANTGELFF. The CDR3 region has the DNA TGCGCCAGCAGCTTGGGACTACTAGCGGGAGCTAACACCGGGGAGCTGTTTTTT.